Listed below are T cell receptor beta chains from one sample, sequenced in a study of T-cell reconstitution after alpha-beta-depleted transplantation in children. TCRdb reprocessed the PCR reads with MiXCR, giving one entry per CDR3 protein. This sample has some 400,000 distinct CDR3 sequences, with about 20% found just once. Sequences were derived from PBMCs from the stem cell graft donor, sampled from the stem cell graft. These receptor sequences come from a human donor who donated a stem cell graft to a child with acute myeloid leukemia. CDR3s include the opening cysteine and the closing phenylalanine or tryptophan. Some rows mark clone size as missing; the rest say once, few, many or name a class of expanded clone.

CDR3aa: CASSWNYQPQHF; j_gene: TRBJ1-5; v_gene: TRBV28; abundance: NA
CDR3aa: CSVARQGKYTEAFF; j_gene: TRBJ1-1; v_gene: TRBV29-1; abundance: NA
CDR3aa: CSVYGDVTGELFF; j_gene: TRBJ2-2; v_gene: TRBV29-1; abundance: few
CDR3aa: CASSFGEGYYNEQFF; j_gene: TRBJ2-1; v_gene: TRBV12-3/TRBV12-4; abundance: many
CDR3aa: CASRSDPSHGEETQYF; j_gene: TRBJ2-5; v_gene: TRBV25-1; abundance: NA
CDR3aa: CASSLDRGASYEQYF; j_gene: TRBJ2-7; v_gene: TRBV7-2; abundance: NA
CDR3aa: CASRAGREETQYF; j_gene: TRBJ2-5; v_gene: TRBV28; abundance: few
CDR3aa: CASSWTGVSYNEQFF; j_gene: TRBJ2-1; v_gene: TRBV6-2/TRBV6-3; abundance: NA
CDR3aa: CASSDASGGNQPQHF; j_gene: TRBJ1-5; v_gene: TRBV10-2; abundance: few
CDR3aa: CASSTRTIEYEQYF; j_gene: TRBJ2-7; v_gene: TRBV7-8; abundance: NA
CDR3aa: CASSQTPDQPQHF; j_gene: TRBJ1-5; v_gene: TRBV6-1; abundance: few
CDR3aa: CASSLPGTDTQYF; j_gene: TRBJ2-3; v_gene: TRBV12-3/TRBV12-4; abundance: many
CDR3aa: CSARDQGLAGGPSYEQYF; j_gene: TRBJ2-7; v_gene: TRBV20-1; abundance: NA
CDR3aa: CSRGSSYNEQFF; j_gene: TRBJ2-1; v_gene: TRBV29-1; abundance: many
CDR3aa: CASSLGKDPYEQYF; j_gene: TRBJ2-7; v_gene: TRBV12-3/TRBV12-4; abundance: few
CDR3aa: CASSLAEGSSRHF; j_gene: TRBJ1-5; v_gene: TRBV12-3/TRBV12-4; abundance: few
CDR3aa: CASSRDRVYQPQHF; j_gene: TRBJ1-5; v_gene: TRBV12-3/TRBV12-4; abundance: many
CDR3aa: CASSFGGATYEQYF; j_gene: TRBJ2-7; v_gene: TRBV12-3/TRBV12-4; abundance: many
CDR3aa: CASSLSGLGFGPNEQFF; j_gene: TRBJ2-1; v_gene: TRBV4-1; abundance: NA
CDR3aa: CAISDATPNTEAFF; j_gene: TRBJ1-1; v_gene: TRBV10-3; abundance: NA
CDR3aa: CATSRERTGGFF; j_gene: TRBJ1-1; v_gene: TRBV15; abundance: few
CDR3aa: CASSSGTSGWSSYNEQFF; j_gene: TRBJ2-1; v_gene: TRBV7-2; abundance: many
CDR3aa: CSAWGPTNKYEQYF; j_gene: TRBJ2-7; v_gene: TRBV20-1; abundance: once
CDR3aa: CCARDRRGWGNTIYF; j_gene: TRBJ1-3; v_gene: TRBV20-1; abundance: NA
CDR3aa: CASSLSWVEVVQYF; j_gene: TRBJ2-5; v_gene: TRBV28; abundance: NA
CDR3aa: CASSLATSGNSYEQYF; j_gene: TRBJ2-7; v_gene: TRBV11-2; abundance: NA
CDR3aa: CASSLGQGGGEQFF; j_gene: TRBJ2-1; v_gene: TRBV5-1; abundance: NA
CDR3aa: CASSVAGSSSYEQYF; j_gene: TRBJ2-7; v_gene: TRBV9; abundance: NA
CDR3aa: CATSPGNYGYTF; j_gene: TRBJ1-2; v_gene: TRBV24-1; abundance: NA
CDR3aa: CSASGRNQETQYF; j_gene: TRBJ2-5; v_gene: TRBV20-1; abundance: NA
CDR3aa: CASSEVNEKLFF; j_gene: TRBJ1-4; v_gene: TRBV2; abundance: NA
CDR3aa: CSATTGFYNEQFF; j_gene: TRBJ2-1; v_gene: TRBV20-1; abundance: many
CDR3aa: CSAAPGAGEQYF; j_gene: TRBJ2-7; v_gene: TRBV20-1; abundance: NA
CDR3aa: CASSRGAGLEETQYF; j_gene: TRBJ2-5; v_gene: TRBV28; abundance: NA